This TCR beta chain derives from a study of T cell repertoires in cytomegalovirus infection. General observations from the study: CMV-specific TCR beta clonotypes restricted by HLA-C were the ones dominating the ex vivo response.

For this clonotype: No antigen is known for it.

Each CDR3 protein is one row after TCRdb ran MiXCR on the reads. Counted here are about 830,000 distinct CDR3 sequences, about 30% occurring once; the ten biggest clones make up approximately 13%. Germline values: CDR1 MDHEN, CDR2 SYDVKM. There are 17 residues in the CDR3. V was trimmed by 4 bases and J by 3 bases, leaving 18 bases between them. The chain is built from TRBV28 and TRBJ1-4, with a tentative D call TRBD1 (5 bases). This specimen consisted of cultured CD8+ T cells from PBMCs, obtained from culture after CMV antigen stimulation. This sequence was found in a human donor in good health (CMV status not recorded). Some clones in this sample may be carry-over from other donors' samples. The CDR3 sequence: CASSSPTRAPSNEKLFF. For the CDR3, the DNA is TGTGCCAGCAGTTCCCCTACCAGGGCCCCTTCTAATGAAAAACTGTTTTTT. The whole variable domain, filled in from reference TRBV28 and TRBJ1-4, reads DVKVTQSSRYLVKRTGEKVFLECVQDMDHENMFWYRQDPGLGLRLIYFSYDVKMKEKGDIPEGYSVSREKKERFSLILESASTNQTSMYLCASSSPTRAPSNEKLFFGSGTQLSVL.